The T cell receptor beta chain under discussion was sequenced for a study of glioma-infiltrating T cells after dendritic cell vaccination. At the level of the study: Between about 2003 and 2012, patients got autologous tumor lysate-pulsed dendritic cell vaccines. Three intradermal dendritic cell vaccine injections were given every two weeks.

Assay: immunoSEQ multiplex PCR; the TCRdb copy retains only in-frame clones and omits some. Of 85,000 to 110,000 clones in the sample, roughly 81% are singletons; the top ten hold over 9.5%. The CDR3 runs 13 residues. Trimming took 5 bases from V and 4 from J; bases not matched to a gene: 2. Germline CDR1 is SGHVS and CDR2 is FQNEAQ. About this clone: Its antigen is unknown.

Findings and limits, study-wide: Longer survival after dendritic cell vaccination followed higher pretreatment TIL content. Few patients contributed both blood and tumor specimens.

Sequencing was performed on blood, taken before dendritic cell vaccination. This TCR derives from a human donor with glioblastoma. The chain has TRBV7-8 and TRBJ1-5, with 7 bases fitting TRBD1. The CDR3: CASSLQGNQPQHF. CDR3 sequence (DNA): TGTGCCAGCAGCCTACAGGGGAATCAGCCCCAGCATTTT.